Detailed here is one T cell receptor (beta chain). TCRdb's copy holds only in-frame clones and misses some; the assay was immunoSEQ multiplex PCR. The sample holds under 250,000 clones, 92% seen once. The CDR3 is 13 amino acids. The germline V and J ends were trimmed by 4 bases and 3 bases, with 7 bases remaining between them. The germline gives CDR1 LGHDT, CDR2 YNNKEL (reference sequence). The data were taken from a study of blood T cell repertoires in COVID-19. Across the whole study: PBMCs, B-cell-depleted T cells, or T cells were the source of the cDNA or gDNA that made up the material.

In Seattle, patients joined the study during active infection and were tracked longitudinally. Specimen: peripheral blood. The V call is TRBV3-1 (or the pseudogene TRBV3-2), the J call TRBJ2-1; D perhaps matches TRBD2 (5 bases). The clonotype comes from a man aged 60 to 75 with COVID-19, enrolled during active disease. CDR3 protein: CASSRTGYNEQFF. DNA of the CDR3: TGTGCCAGCAGCCGGACTGGCTACAATGAGCAGTTCTTC.